This entry describes one T cell receptor beta chain. What it binds is not known. The data were taken from a study of T cell responses to AZD1222 COVID-19 vaccine. Assay used: immunoSEQ multiplex PCR; TCRdb lists only in-frame clones, some missing. The sample records around 110,000 clones, about 91% being singletons. The CDR3 extends over 16 amino acids. Trimming at V came to 1 base and at J to 7 bases, leaving 5 bases not matched to a gene. Germline V gene lookup returns CDR1 MNHEY and CDR2 SVGAGI. Study-wide results and caveats: Researchers took repertoire samples only after the peak T cell response had come. Most donors were white British, females outnumbered males, and clonal diversity was possibly underestimated.

This clonotype originated in an adult in good health. V gene TRBV6-5 combines with J gene TRBJ2-1; 12 bases line up with TRBD2. This specimen was peripheral blood, taken on day 0 of AZD1222 vaccination. The CDR3: CASSYWLAGGQNEQFF. Here the CDR3 DNA reads TGTGCCAGCAGTTACTGGCTAGCGGGGGGGCAGAATGAGCAGTTCTTC.